What follows are 11 T cell receptor beta chains derived from one specimen sequenced in a study of blood T cell repertoires in COVID-19. Sequenced by immunoSEQ multiplex PCR; TCRdb stores in-frame clones only, minus some. Of fewer than 350,000 clones in the sample, roughly 87% were seen once. The sequencing sample was made of peripheral blood. Receptors originate from a man aged 18 to 30 with active or convalescent COVID-19.

The gene calls are TRBV12-3 or TRBV12-4 and TRBJ1-2, with D tentatively TRBD1 (5 bases). This CDR3 spans 13 amino acids. The ends were cut back, 7 bases at V and 5 bases at J, with 14 bases in the middle. In DNA, the CDR3 is TGTGCCAGCACCCTGACAGTCGCTTATGGCTACACCTTC. Encoded protein: CASTLTVAYGYTF.

The chain carries TRBV5-1 and TRBJ2-2; 8 bases fit TRBD2. V trimming: 4 bases; J trimming: 6 bases; junction bases outside the gene matches: 11. Germline CDR1 and CDR2: SGHRS and YFSETQ. The CDR3 contains 16 residues. The CDR3: CASSPGGGLNAGELFF. Written as DNA, the CDR3 is TGCGCCAGCAGCCCCGGGGGGGGGCTTAACGCCGGGGAGCTGTTTTTT. The entire variable domain, with the rest obtained from reference TRBV5-1 and TRBJ2-2, is as follows: KAGVTQTPRYLIKTRGQQVTLSCSPISGHRSVSWYQQTPGQGLQFLFEYFSETQRNKGNFPGRFSGRQFSNSRSEMNVSTLELGDSALYLCASSPGGGLNAGELFFGEGSRLTVL.

The chain combines TRBV6-4 with TRBJ1-5; D may be TRBD1 (6 bases). This CDR3 spans 15 amino acids. Germline assignment: CDR1 MRHNA and CDR2 SNTAGT. V was pared by 0 bases and J by 7 bases, with 13 bases between. The CDR3 is CASSDSNRECQPQHF. The CDR3 region has the DNA TGTGCCAGCAGTGACTCGAACAGGGAGTGCCAGCCCCAGCATTTT.

The chain combines TRBV7-9 with TRBJ2-3, with D possibly being TRBD2 (6 bases). Per germline, CDR1 SEHNR and CDR2 FQNEAQ (reference sequence). V was trimmed by 5 bases and J by 0 bases, leaving 12 bases between them. The CDR3 has 15 amino acids. DNA of the CDR3: TGTGCCAGCAGCACTGCGGGGTATAGCACAGATACGCAGTATTTT. This translates into CASSTAGYSTDTQYF.

This clone has only one observation. The chain carries TRBV5-1 and TRBJ2-2, with D perhaps TRBD1 (6 bases). The CDR3 runs 15 residues. V was trimmed by 4 bases and J by 3 bases, leaving 13 bases between them. Germline V CDR1 and CDR2: SGHRS, YFSETQ. The CDR3 DNA sequence: TGCGCCAGCAGCCCCTACAGGGTTGACACCGGGGAGCTGTTTTTT. Translating gives CASSPYRVDTGELFF.

The CDR3 reads CASSQDRLIGGYTF. The CDR3, as DNA: TGCGCCAGCAGCCAGGACAGACTGATAGGTGGCTACACCTTC. This chain uses TRBV4-1 with TRBJ1-2, with D possibly being TRBD1 (6 bases). Trimming took off 3 bases at V and 7 bases at J, with 15 bases between the two ends. Germline V gene lookup returns CDR1 MGHRA and CDR2 YSYEKL. This CDR3 is 14 amino acids long.

V is TRBV4-1 and J is TRBJ2-5; 7 nucleotides line up with TRBD1. With 5 bases clipped from V and 4 bases from J, the junction kept 10 bases outside the gene matches. The CDR3 runs to 15 residues. Per germline, CDR1 MGHRA and CDR2 YSYEKL. The CDR3 reads CASSFRDSNPETQYF. For the CDR3, the DNA is TGCGCCAGCAGCTTCCGGGACAGCAATCCAGAGACCCAGTACTTC.

This clone was picked up one time. The chain combines TRBV7-9 with TRBJ2-1; tentatively, D is TRBD2 (5 bases). Trimming took 5 bases from V and 7 from J, leaving 12 bases between them. Per germline, CDR1 SEHNR and CDR2 FQNEAQ (reference sequence). This CDR3 is 13 amino acids long. In nucleotides, the CDR3 is TGTGCCAGCAGCACGGGTGGCGGGAATGAGCAGTTCTTC. Translated, it gives CASSTGGGNEQFF.

The rearrangement uses TRBV9 and TRBJ2-2; TRBD2 is a possible D gene (6 bases). The CDR3 consists of 15 residues. V was cut by 0 bases and J by 5 bases, with 11 bases left in between. Germline CDR1 is SGDLS and CDR2 is YYNGEE. CDR3 in DNA: TGTGCCAGCAGCGTAGGGGGACGGGGGACCGGGGAGCTGTTTTTT. It codes for CASSVGGRGTGELFF.

The V gene is TRBV7-9, the J gene TRBJ1-5, with D uncertain. The CDR3 is made up of 13 amino acids. V was cut by 6 bases and J by 4 bases, with 10 bases left in between. The germline gives CDR1 SEHNR, CDR2 FQNEAQ (reference sequence). The CDR3 spells CASSFGVNQPQHF. The CDR3, as DNA: TGTGCCAGCAGTTTCGGGGTGAATCAGCCCCAGCATTTT. Combining the CDR3 with reference TRBV7-9 and TRBJ1-5 gives the whole variable domain DTGVSQNPRHKITKRGQNVTFRCDPISEHNRLYWYRQTLGQGPEFLTYFQNEAQLEKSRLLSDRFSAERPKGSFSTLEIQRTEQGDSAMYLCASSFGVNQPQHFGDGTRLSIL.

The chain joins TRBV10-3 to TRBJ2-1; D is perhaps TRBD2 (5 bases). From germline, CDR1 is ENHRY and CDR2 SYGVKD. The CDR3 has 13 residues. The CDR3 nucleotides are TGTGGAGTAGCCGGGGACTCCTACAATGAGCAGTTCTTC. It yields the protein CGVAGDSYNEQFF.